The next 28 T cell receptor beta chains were all read from a single sample in a study of OX40 agonist ivuxolimab in advanced cancers. Clones were read by immunoSEQ multiplex PCR, and TCRdb kept only the in-frame ones, dropping some. The sample yields 57,000 or so clones, around four fifths seen once. Source: CD4+ or CD8+ T cells sorted from blood, taken in a trial of the OX40 agonist ivuxolimab. The receptors derive from an adult with an advanced solid tumor such as melanoma, head and neck, liver or kidney cancer.

The rearrangement uses TRBV5-5 and TRBJ1-4, with a tentative D call TRBD1 (6 bases). Germline lookup yields CDR1 SGHKS and CDR2 YYEKEE (reference sequence). Trimming pared 5 bases from V and 8 bases from J, leaving 16 bases between. This CDR3 spans 14 amino acids. CDR3 sequence reads: CASSPGDLGEKLFF. CDR3 sequence (DNA): TGTGCCAGCAGTCCAGGGGACTTGGGAGAAAAACTGTTTTTT. Filled out from reference TRBV5-5 and TRBJ1-4, the complete variable domain reads DAGVTQSPTHLIKTRGQQVTLRCSPISGHKSVSWYQQVLGQGPQFIFQYYEKEERGRGNFPDRFSARQFPNYSSELNVNALLLGDSALYLCASSPGDLGEKLFFGSGTQLSVL.

This clone was seen a single time. The V gene is TRBV6-5, the J gene TRBJ2-3; 13 bases agree with TRBD2. CDR1 and CDR2 (germline): MNHEY, SVGAGI. CDR3 length equals 15 residues. J lost 4 bases, V lost 6 bases, and 4 bases had no gene match. CDR3 loop: CASRPGLAGSDTQYF. The CDR3 DNA sequence: TGTGCCAGCAGACCGGGACTAGCGGGATCAGATACGCAGTATTTT.

This clone was detected only a few times. The gene calls are TRBV4-1 and TRBJ1-2; D perhaps matches TRBD1 (6 bases). This CDR3 is 15 amino acids long. Germline loops: CDR1 MGHRA, CDR2 YSYEKL. V shed 4 bases and J shed 8 bases, with 20 bases lying between them. CDR3 amino acids: CASSPRGGILRGYTF. CDR3 nucleotide sequence: TGCGCCAGCAGCCCCCGGGGGGGCATACTGCGCGGCTACACCTTC.

The J gene is TRBJ1-1, the V gene TRBV7-8; D gene ambiguous. CDR1 and CDR2 (germline): SGHVS, FQNEAQ. The V end lost 0 bases, the J end lost 6 bases, and 11 bases lay between the germline ends. This CDR3 is built from 14 residues. The CDR3 coding sequence is TGTGCCAGCAGCTTAGCAGGAAGTTACCCTGAAGCTTTCTTT. This translates into CASSLAGSYPEAFF.

The chain has TRBV5-1 and TRBJ2-5, with D maybe TRBD1 (6 bases). The CDR3 is 14 residues long. The V end was cut by 4 bases, the J end by 0 bases, with 10 bases between. Germline V lookup: CDR1 SGHRS, CDR2 YFSETQ. The CDR3 region has the DNA TGCGCCAGCAGCCGATGGACAGACCAAGAGACCCAGTACTTC. It codes for CASSRWTDQETQYF.

This sequence joins TRBV6-1 and TRBJ2-2, with 8 bases lining up with TRBD1. Germline-derived CDR1 and CDR2 are MNHNS and SASEGT. The CDR3 runs to 14 residues. V was clipped by 5 bases and J by 5 bases; unmatched bases: 4. As DNA, the CDR3 is TGTGCCAGCAGTACAGGGGGAGATACCGGGGAGCTGTTTTTT. Translated: CASSTGGDTGELFF.

This chain connects TRBV21-1 to TRBJ1-5. TRBV21-1 is an annotated pseudogene. The CDR3 is 16 residues long. The CDR3 spells CASSGRKGYSNQPQHF. DNA of the CDR3: TGTGCCAGCAGTGGACGGAAAGGCTATAGCAATCAGCCCCAGCATTTT.

The rearrangement links TRBV10-3 to TRBJ2-5; D possibly corresponds to TRBD2 (5 bases). Germline CDR1 reads ENHRY; CDR2 reads SYGVKD. The CDR3 consists of 13 residues. V lost 7 bases, J lost 5 bases, and 14 bases lay in between. CDR3 loop: CAIKRPAEETQYF. CDR3 sequence (DNA): TGTGCCATCAAAAGGCCAGCGGAGGAGACCCAGTACTTC.

This rearrangement joins TRBV2 to TRBJ1-4; D is perhaps TRBD1 (6 bases). Germline V lookup: CDR1 SNHLY, CDR2 FYNNEI. CDR3 size: 14 residues. V dropped 4 bases and J dropped 1 base, with 7 bases sitting between them. The CDR3 loop reads CASSVQGTNEKLFF. The CDR3, as DNA: TGTGCCAGCAGTGTACAGGGAACTAATGAAAAACTGTTTTTT.

The V gene is TRBV2, the J gene TRBJ2-7, with 10 bases lining up with TRBD2. This CDR3 is built from 13 residues. Germline V lookup: CDR1 SNHLY, CDR2 FYNNEI. The junction had 6 bases not matched to a gene; V was cut back by 3 bases and J by 10 bases. The CDR3 nucleotides are TGTGCCAGCAGTGAGATTAGCGGGGGGCTACAGTACTTC. It specifies CASSEISGGLQYF. Using reference TRBV2 and TRBJ2-7 for the parts outside the CDR3, the full variable domain is EPEVTQTPSHQVTQMGQEVILRCVPISNHLYFYWYRQILGQKVEFLVSFYNNEISEKSEIFDDQFSVERPDGSNFTLKIRSTKLEDSAMYFCASSEISGGLQYFGPGTRLTVT.

The chain combines TRBV27 with TRBJ1-1; D is perhaps TRBD1 (5 bases). This CDR3 region has 12 residues. Trimming took off 3 bases at V and 4 bases at J, with 6 bases between the two ends. Germline CDR1 reads MNHEY; CDR2 reads SMNVEV (reference sequence). CDR3 DNA sequence: TGTGCCAGCAGTTTGAGGGGCACTGAAGCTTTCTTT. This gives the protein CASSLRGTEAFF.

The V gene is TRBV9, the J gene TRBJ2-1; 9 bases agree with TRBD2. Trimming took 6 bases from V and 6 from J; bases not matched to a gene: 10. Germline CDR1 SGDLS, CDR2 YYNGEE. The CDR3 spans 15 residues. In DNA form, the CDR3 reads TGTGCCAGCACCGAAATAGCGGGGGTCATCAATGAGCAGTTCTTC. This codes for CASTEIAGVINEQFF.

The chain recombines TRBV4-1 with TRBJ1-5; 7 bases align to TRBD1. Germline V gives CDR1 MGHRA, CDR2 YSYEKL. The CDR3 contains 16 residues. The V and J ends lost 4 bases and 5 bases, in that order; junction bases with no gene match: 11. The CDR3 region is CASSPPSGDRYQPQHF. Here the CDR3 DNA reads TGCGCCAGCAGCCCCCCGTCCGGGGACAGATATCAGCCCCAGCATTTT.

This rearrangement joins TRBV18 to TRBJ2-5, with D possibly matching TRBD1 (5 bases). The CDR3 consists of 13 residues. Per germline, CDR1 KGHSH and CDR2 LQKENI. The ends were cut back, 3 bases at V and 1 base at J, with 6 bases in the middle. CDR3 residues: CASSPDSQETQYF. The DNA for the CDR3 is TGTGCCAGCTCACCTGACAGCCAAGAGACCCAGTACTTC.

The rearrangement links TRBV7-3 to TRBJ2-3; TRBD1 matches 11 bases. This CDR3 is 14 amino acids long. The V gene's germline CDR1 is SGHTA and CDR2 FQGTGA. With 4 bases clipped from V and 10 bases from J, the junction kept 7 bases outside the gene matches. The CDR3 sequence is CASSSGQGATAQYF. The CDR3 DNA reads TGTGCCAGCAGCTCCGGACAGGGGGCCACGGCGCAGTATTTT.

The chain joins TRBV16 to TRBJ1-5; 10 bases fit TRBD1. The CDR3 has 19 amino acids. The germline CDR1 and CDR2 sequences are KGHSY and FQNENV. V lost 3 bases, J lost 4 bases, and 15 bases stayed unmatched. CDR3 region: CASSHPRFGGQGMNQPQHF. DNA of the CDR3: TGTGCCAGCAGCCACCCCCGATTTGGGGGACAGGGGATGAATCAGCCCCAGCATTTT.

V is TRBV25-1 and J is TRBJ2-3, with 13 bases matching TRBD2. Per the germline V gene, CDR1 is MGHDK and CDR2 is SYGVNS. The CDR3 is made up of 13 amino acids. The junction had 2 bases not matched to a gene; V was cut back by 10 bases and J by 4 bases. CDR3 DNA: TGTGCCACCGGACTAGCGGGGGCAGATACGCAGTATTTT. Protein product: CATGLAGADTQYF.

The V and J genes are TRBV5-1 and TRBJ1-2; TRBD1 matches 8 bases. Per germline, CDR1 SGHRS and CDR2 YFSETQ. Trimming cost V 3 bases and J 5 bases; bases outside gene matches: 9. CDR3 size: 15 residues. The CDR3 region is CASSSTTGGEYGYTF. The CDR3 region has the DNA TGCGCCAGCAGCTCAACCACAGGGGGAGAATATGGCTACACCTTC. The full variable domain, completed using reference TRBV5-1 and TRBJ1-2, is KAGVTQTPRYLIKTRGQQVTLSCSPISGHRSVSWYQQTPGQGLQFLFEYFSETQRNKGNFPGRFSGRQFSNSRSEMNVSTLELGDSALYLCASSSTTGGEYGYTFGSGTRLTVV.

The genes are TRBV4-2 and TRBJ2-7; D perhaps matches TRBD1 (6 bases). Germline lookup yields CDR1 LGHNA and CDR2 YNFKEQ. This CDR3 has 14 amino acids. The V and J ends lost 4 bases and 3 bases respectively, with 13 bases between them. The CDR3 spells CASSPGAGDYEQYF. DNA of the CDR3: TGTGCCAGCAGCCCAGGGGCAGGGGACTACGAGCAGTACTTC.

The gene calls are TRBV13 and TRBJ2-1, with 13 bases lining up with TRBD2. J was trimmed by 9 bases and V by 4 bases; bases with no gene match: 9. CDR1 is PRHDT and CDR2 is FYEKMQ in the germline V gene (reference sequence). The CDR3 loop spans 16 amino acids. The CDR3 loop is CASSSTLAGGPFEQFF. CDR3 DNA sequence: TGTGCCAGCAGCTCGACACTAGCGGGAGGGCCCTTTGAGCAGTTCTTC.

The chain recombines TRBV6-5 with TRBJ2-3, with 8 bases lining up with TRBD2. The germline gives CDR1 MNHEY, CDR2 SVGAGI. With 2 bases clipped from V and 1 base from J, the junction kept 5 bases outside the gene matches. The CDR3 consists of 16 residues. The CDR3 bases are TGTGCCAGCAGTTACGAACTAGCGGACCGCACAGATACGCAGTATTTT. This sequence encodes CASSYELADRTDTQYF.

The chain joins TRBV7-9 to TRBJ1-2; D may be TRBD1 (6 bases). Trimming removed 4 bases from V and 1 base from J, with 10 bases in between. The germline gives CDR1 SEHNR, CDR2 FQNEAQ (reference sequence). The CDR3 loop spans 14 amino acids. The CDR3 sequence is CASSYGQNNYGYTF. CDR3 coding DNA: TGTGCCAGCAGCTACGGACAGAATAACTATGGCTACACCTTC.

This clone was picked up a small number of times. The chain combines TRBV6-5 with TRBJ1-5; D gene unclear. The CDR3 extends over 15 amino acids. V was cut by 0 bases and J by 3 bases, with 9 bases left in between. Germline V gives CDR1 MNHEY, CDR2 SVGAGI. CDR3 sequence reads: CASSYSALNNQPQHF. CDR3 sequence (DNA): TGTGCCAGCAGTTACTCCGCACTAAACAATCAGCCCCAGCATTTT.

V usage is TRBV6-6 and J usage is TRBJ1-1, with D perhaps TRBD1 (6 bases). V dropped 5 bases and J dropped 4 bases, with 11 bases sitting between them. CDR1 and CDR2 from the germline V gene are MNHNY and SVGAGI (reference sequence). This CDR3 spans 13 amino acids. The CDR3 DNA follows: TGTGCCAGCAGTGACCGGGGGCCCACTGAAGCTTTCTTT. Its protein product is CASSDRGPTEAFF.

This clone was seen only once. The chain has TRBV10-1 and TRBJ1-2; 9 positions match TRBD1. The CDR3 loop spans 14 amino acids. Looked up from germline, CDR1 is WNHNN and CDR2 is SYGVQD (reference sequence). V lost 4 bases to trimming and J lost 4 bases; unmatched junction nucleotides: 4. CDR3 DNA: TGCGCCAGCAGTGGGACAGGGGTCCCCTATGGCTACACCTTC. Translation gives CASSGTGVPYGYTF.

The V call is TRBV9, the J call TRBJ2-5, with D tentatively TRBD2 (5 bases). Germline-derived CDR1 and CDR2 are SGDLS and YYNGEE. V was clipped by 0 bases and J by 2 bases, with 8 bases between them. This CDR3 has 14 residues. The chain's CDR3 is CASSVATKQETQYF. CDR3 in DNA: TGTGCCAGCAGCGTAGCGACTAAGCAAGAGACCCAGTACTTC.

This sequence joins TRBV5-1 and TRBJ2-1, with D maybe TRBD2 (5 bases). Germline-derived CDR1 and CDR2 are SGHRS and YFSETQ. The CDR3 covers 13 residues. The ends were cut back, 0 bases at V and 4 bases at J, with 5 bases in the middle. CDR3 DNA sequence: TGCGCCAGCAGCTTGGGGACTTACAATGAGCAGTTCTTC. Protein sequence: CASSLGTYNEQFF.

CDR3 bases: TGTGCCAGCAGCCCCAGGGGGAATACCTATGGCTACACCTTC. Translating gives CASSPRGNTYGYTF. The rearrangement links TRBV14 to TRBJ1-2; TRBD1 aligns across 7 bases. Germline V lookup: CDR1 SGHDN, CDR2 FVKESK. The V and J ends lost 4 bases and 4 bases, in that order; junction bases with no gene match: 6. CDR3 size: 14 residues. Based on the CDR3 plus reference TRBV14 and TRBJ1-2, the full variable domain is EAGVTQFPSHSVIEKGQTVTLRCDPISGHDNLYWYRRVMGKEIKFLLHFVKESKQDESGMPNNRFLAERTGGTYSTLKVQPAELEDSGVYFCASSPRGNTYGYTFGSGTRLTVV.